One and the same sample provided the 15 T cell receptor beta chains below, sequenced in a study of CD8+ T cells in alopecia areata. RNA, once extracted, was reverse transcribed into cDNA for use as the sequencing template. Assay: immunoSEQ multiplex PCR; the TCRdb copy retains only in-frame clones and omits some. The sample has over 100,000 clones, approximately 49% seen once. This material consisted of CD8+ T cells sorted from blood, taken at week 0. These TCRs come from a human donor with alopecia areata.

This clone was observed a handful of times. The chain joins TRBV4-1 to TRBJ2-3; 11 nucleotides align to TRBD2. The CDR3 has 15 amino acids. J lost 4 bases, V lost 4 bases, and 4 bases had no gene match. In germline, CDR1 is MGHRA, CDR2 YSYEKL. The CDR3 DNA sequence: TGCGCCAGCAGCCCTAGCGGGGGGCCCCCAGATACGCAGTATTTT. It is translated as CASSPSGGPPDTQYF.

This clone appeared a few times. This chain joins TRBV5-6 and TRBJ2-7; D is unclear. CDR3 length: 15 residues. V dropped 6 bases and J dropped 6 bases, with 22 bases sitting between them. Germline V lookup: CDR1 SGHDT, CDR2 YYEEEE. The DNA of the CDR3 is TGTGCCAGCACCCCTTCGGGCAGCAGCTGGGTCGAGCAGTACTTC. It yields the protein CASTPSGSSWVEQYF.

This clone was observed a handful of times. This rearrangement joins TRBV12-5 to TRBJ2-7, with D perhaps assigned TRBD1 or TRBD2 (5 bases each). Trimming stripped 5 bases from V and 3 bases from J, with 14 bases between. Germline V gives CDR1 LGHNT, CDR2 FRNRAP. The CDR3 is 14 residues long. CDR3 protein: CASGGDGPFYEQYF. CDR3 bases: TGTGCTAGTGGTGGGGACGGACCCTTCTACGAGCAGTACTTC.

This clone was counted only a few times. The V and J genes are TRBV11-2 and TRBJ2-3; possibly TRBD1 for D (6 bases). CDR1 and CDR2 from the germline V gene are SGHAT and FQNNGV. V was trimmed by 0 bases and J by 1 base, leaving 17 bases between them. The CDR3 loop spans 18 amino acids. The CDR3 region is CASSLDQGWPLGTDTQYF. The DNA for the CDR3 is TGTGCCAGCAGCTTAGATCAGGGGTGGCCTTTGGGCACAGATACGCAGTATTTT.

V and J are TRBV29-1 and TRBJ1-1; TRBD1 agrees at 7 bases. V dropped 0 bases and J dropped 12; count of bases not matched to a gene: 10. The CDR3 length is 13 residues. Germline lookup yields CDR1 SQVTM and CDR2 ANQGSEA. This CDR3 reads CSVEDGGQMKSFF. The CDR3 DNA reads TGCAGCGTTGAAGATGGGGGACAGATGAAATCTTTCTTT.

Concerning this clone: A single base separates this from a much larger clone, so it may be a read error. Other DNA sequences in the sample encode the same CDR3. V and J are TRBV5-4 and TRBJ2-7, with D perhaps matching TRBD1 (5 bases). CDR1 SGHNT and CDR2 YYREEE come from the germline V gene (reference sequence). Trimming removed 0 bases at V and 1 base at J, with 5 bases between. The CDR3 loop spans 13 amino acids. In nucleotides, the CDR3 is TGTGCCAGCAGCTTGGGACAGTCCTACGAGCAGTACTTC. Its translation is CASSLGQSYEQYF.

A few counts support this clone. This sequence joins TRBV4-1 and TRBJ2-5, with D tentatively TRBD1 (6 bases). The germline CDR1 and CDR2 sequences are MGHRA and YSYEKL. This CDR3 region has 14 residues. Between the trimmed V and J ends, which lost 2 bases and 3 bases, there was a span of 10 bases. CDR3 residues: CASSQSPGEETQYF. The DNA of the CDR3 is TGCGCCAGCAGCCAATCTCCAGGGGAAGAGACCCAGTACTTC.

The rearrangement links TRBV5-6 to TRBJ2-7; weak D call: TRBD2 (6 bases). Trimming stripped 0 bases from V and 1 base from J, with 11 bases between. Germline-derived CDR1 and CDR2 are SGHDT and YYEEEE. The CDR3 runs to 15 residues. CDR3 loop: CASSLVAGGSYEQYF. Here the CDR3 DNA reads TGTGCCAGCAGCTTGGTGGCAGGAGGGTCCTACGAGCAGTACTTC.

This chain joins TRBV5-1 and TRBJ1-1, with 8 bases lining up with TRBD1. The junction had 5 bases not matched to a gene; V was cut back by 2 bases and J by 5 bases. Per the germline V gene, CDR1 is SGHRS and CDR2 is YFSETQ. The CDR3 totals 14 residues. The CDR3: CASSLTGGRTEAFF. DNA for the CDR3: TGCGCCAGCAGCTTAACAGGGGGGCGAACTGAAGCTTTCTTT. The full variable domain, rest sourced from reference TRBV5-1 and TRBJ1-1, is KAGVTQTPRYLIKTRGQQVTLSCSPISGHRSVSWYQQTPGQGLQFLFEYFSETQRNKGNFPGRFSGRQFSNSRSEMNVSTLELGDSALYLCASSLTGGRTEAFFGQGTRLTVV.

This clone was seen more than once but under ten times. The CDR3 nucleotides are TGTGCCAGCAGCCCATACACCGGGACAGGGAGTTTCACTGAAGCTTTCTTT. It is translated as CASSPYTGTGSFTEAFF. The genes are TRBV11-2 and TRBJ1-1, with 9 bases fitting TRBD1. Germline V gives CDR1 SGHAT, CDR2 FQNNGV. Trimming took 5 bases from V and 4 from J; bases not matched to a gene: 14. The length of the CDR3 is 17 residues.

This chain uses TRBV29-1 with TRBJ1-1; D unclear. From germline, CDR1 is SQVTM and CDR2 ANQGSEA. The CDR3 sequence is 11 residues long. V lost 7 bases to trimming and J lost 0 bases, with 6 bases between them. The CDR3 region is CSGGMNTEAFF. CDR3 nucleotides: TGCAGCGGAGGGATGAACACTGAAGCTTTCTTT.

The rearrangement links TRBV27 to TRBJ2-7; perhaps TRBD1 as D (6 bases). V was trimmed by 6 bases and J by 3 bases, leaving 21 bases between them. CDR1 and CDR2 (germline): MNHEY, SMNVEV (reference sequence). This CDR3 is built from 16 residues. CDR3: CASSHSWGQEVYEQYF. The CDR3 nucleotides are TGTGCCAGCAGCCATTCGTGGGGGCAAGAGGTCTACGAGCAGTACTTC.

This clone showed up just a few times. The chain combines TRBV7-3 with TRBJ2-1; TRBD2 is a possible D gene (6 bases). From germline, CDR1 is SGHTA and CDR2 FQGTGA. This CDR3 comprises 14 residues. V lost 1 base and J 8 bases, leaving 12 bases between the germline ends. The CDR3 loop reads CASSLIGSGDEQFF. As DNA, the CDR3 is TGTGCCAGCAGCTTAATAGGTTCGGGGGATGAGCAGTTCTTC.

In its sample, this clone was seen a few times. The rearrangement links TRBV29-1 to TRBJ2-7, with TRBD1 matching over 9 bases. Per the germline V gene, CDR1 is SQVTM and CDR2 is ANQGSEA. V shed 5 bases, J shed 0 bases, and the junction held 11 bases outside the gene matches. CDR3 length equals 16 residues. Written as DNA, the CDR3 is TGCAGCGTTTGGGACAGGGATTCTCCTTCCTCCTACGAGCAGTACTTC. Encoded protein: CSVWDRDSPSSYEQYF.

The rearrangement joins TRBV2 to TRBJ2-7; 9 bases line up with TRBD2. From germline, CDR1 is SNHLY and CDR2 FYNNEI. This CDR3 comprises 15 residues. The trim removed 3 bases at V and 3 bases at J, leaving 6 bases unmatched. The CDR3 sequence: CASSDVAGDLYEQYF. The CDR3 coding sequence is TGTGCCAGCAGTGATGTAGCGGGGGACCTCTACGAGCAGTACTTC. Full variable domain (missing parts from reference TRBV2 and TRBJ2-7): EPEVTQTPSHQVTQMGQEVILRCVPISNHLYFYWYRQILGQKVEFLVSFYNNEISEKSEIFDDQFSVERPDGSNFTLKIRSTKLEDSAMYFCASSDVAGDLYEQYFGPGTRLTVT.